Below are 20 T cell receptor beta chains sequenced from a single sample in a study of T cell responses to AZD1222 COVID-19 vaccine. TCRdb's table, derived via immunoSEQ multiplex PCR, lists solely in-frame clones and lacks some. Seen here are 100,000 or so clones, more than 75% observed once, and the top ten hold roughly 9.2%. The starting material was peripheral blood, obtained on day 0 of AZD1222 vaccination. Receptor source: an adult in good health.

This chain connects TRBV7-2 to TRBJ1-1, with D tentatively TRBD1 (5 bases). CDR1 and CDR2 (germline): SGHTA, FQGNSA. There are 13 residues in the CDR3. The V and J ends lost 5 bases and 1 base respectively, with 8 bases between them. The CDR3 region is CASSTDRNTEAFF. The CDR3 DNA reads as TGTGCCAGCAGCACCGACAGGAACACTGAAGCTTTCTTT.

This clone came up once. This chain connects TRBV5-1 to TRBJ1-4; TRBD1 agrees at 8 bases. CDR3 length: 14 amino acids. With V trimmed by 4 bases and J by 8 bases, 7 bases remained unmatched. The germline V gene encodes CDR1 SGHRS and CDR2 YFSETQ. The CDR3: CASSQQGGREKLFF. For the CDR3, the DNA is TGCGCCAGCAGCCAACAGGGGGGGCGGGAAAAACTGTTTTTT.

This chain uses TRBV3-1 (or the pseudogene TRBV3-2) with TRBJ1-1; the D gene is possibly TRBD1 (6 bases). Trimming took 2 bases from V and 1 from J, leaving 11 bases between them. CDR1 is LGHDT, CDR2 YNNKEL, per germline (reference sequence). CDR3 size: 15 residues. The CDR3 protein is CASSQSDRKNTEAFF. The CDR3 DNA follows: TGTGCCAGCAGCCAATCCGACAGGAAGAACACTGAAGCTTTCTTT.

This chain connects TRBV6-5 to TRBJ2-1; TRBD1 matches at 9 bases. Germline loops: CDR1 MNHEY, CDR2 SVGAGI. J gave up 7 bases and V 4 bases, and 5 bases lay outside the gene matches. The CDR3 sequence is 14 residues long. DNA for the CDR3: TGTGCCAGCAGTTTTGGGACAGGGAAAAATGAGCAGTTCTTC. Residues: CASSFGTGKNEQFF.

The DNA of the CDR3 is TGCGCCAGCAGCTTGGTACTAGCGGGAGGGCCGAGGGATGAGCAGTTCTTC. It specifies CASSLVLAGGPRDEQFF. This chain connects TRBV5-1 to TRBJ2-1, with 13 bases that match TRBD2. The V and J ends lost 0 bases and 8 bases, in that order; junction bases with no gene match: 8. Germline CDR1 SGHRS, CDR2 YFSETQ. The CDR3 is made up of 17 amino acids.

V and J are TRBV4-3 and TRBJ1-2; a weak D match, TRBD1 (5 bases). Germline V gives CDR1 LGHNA, CDR2 YSLEER. V was cut by 0 bases and J by 9 bases, with 20 bases left in between. The length of the CDR3 is 16 residues. The CDR3 coding sequence is TGCGCCAGCAGCCAAGATTACAGGCAGGGACGGGGTAGCTACACCTTC. Encoded protein: CASSQDYRQGRGSYTF.

The genes are TRBV4-1 and TRBJ1-1; D remains ambiguous. The germline V gene has CDR1 MGHRA and CDR2 YSYEKL. The V end lost 0 bases, the J end lost 4 bases, and 0 bases lay between the germline ends. This CDR3 is built from 11 residues. The CDR3 sequence is CASSQDTEAFF. The DNA of the CDR3 is TGCGCCAGCAGCCAAGACACTGAAGCTTTCTTT.

This chain joins TRBV9 and TRBJ2-7; D is unresolved. Trimming took 0 bases from V and 2 from J, leaving 12 bases between them. Germline CDR1 is SGDLS and CDR2 is YYNGEE. CDR3 length: 15 residues. The CDR3 nucleotides read TGTGCCAGCAGCGTAGATTTGGGTCGGACCTACGAGCAGTACTTC. Residues: CASSVDLGRTYEQYF.

The chain joins TRBV6-2 or TRBV6-3 to TRBJ1-1; D might be TRBD1 (5 bases). The length of the CDR3 is 16 residues. Looked up from germline, CDR1 is MNHEY and CDR2 is SVGEGT. The V and J ends lost 2 bases and 1 base respectively, with 14 bases between them. The CDR3 protein is CASSYGRPGTNTEAFF. CDR3 DNA: TGTGCCAGCAGTTACGGGAGGCCCGGGACGAACACTGAAGCTTTCTTT.

The rearrangement uses TRBV18 and TRBJ1-1, with D perhaps TRBD1 (5 bases). This CDR3 contains 14 residues. Trimming stripped 0 bases from V and 11 bases from J, with 16 bases between. In germline, CDR1 is KGHSH, CDR2 LQKENI. The CDR3 region is CASSPPTRETAAFF. In DNA form, the CDR3 reads TGTGCCAGCTCACCACCCACCAGGGAGACTGCGGCTTTCTTT.

The rearrangement uses TRBV3-1 (or the pseudogene TRBV3-2) and TRBJ2-1; TRBD2 aligns across 8 bases. The CDR3 loop spans 19 amino acids. Trimming cost V 3 bases and J 0 bases; bases outside gene matches: 13. Germline V lookup: CDR1 LGHDT, CDR2 YNNKEL (reference sequence). This CDR3 is CASSHGLAGGSCSYNEQFF. CDR3 coding DNA: TGTGCCAGCAGCCACGGACTAGCTGGCGGGTCGTGCTCCTACAATGAGCAGTTCTTC.

The chain has TRBV6-5 and TRBJ1-2, with TRBD1 as a possible D gene (5 bases). The CDR3 loop spans 12 amino acids. CDR1 and CDR2 from the germline V gene are MNHEY and SVGAGI. With 6 bases removed from V and 5 bases from J, the gap between germline ends came to 10 bases. In DNA, the CDR3 is TGTGCCAGCAGAGGGGCAGATTATGGCTACACCTTC. It yields the protein CASRGADYGYTF.

V is TRBV7-6 and J is TRBJ2-7; 7 bases are a match to TRBD2. Germline trimming cut 4 bases from V and 6 bases from J; bases unmatched to any gene: 3. This CDR3 has 12 amino acids. Germline V CDR1 and CDR2: SGHVS, FNYEAQ. The CDR3 spells CASSSRTSEQYF. In nucleotides, the CDR3 is TGTGCCAGCAGCTCCCGGACTAGCGAGCAGTACTTC.

The chain joins TRBV15 to TRBJ2-1, with D tentatively TRBD1 or TRBD2 (5 bases each). Germline V gene sequence: CDR1 LNHNV, CDR2 YYDKDF (reference sequence). V was pared by 2 bases and J by 4 bases, with 9 bases between. The CDR3 has 14 residues. The CDR3, as DNA: TGTGCCACCAGCAGACGAGGGGTTTACAATGAGCAGTTCTTC. It encodes CATSRRGVYNEQFF. Full variable domain (rest looked up from reference TRBV15 and TRBJ2-1): DAMVIQNPRYQVTQFGKPVTLSCSQTLNHNVMYWYQQKSSQAPKLLFHYYDKDFNNEADTPDNFQSRRPNTSFCFLDIRSPGLGDTAMYLCATSRRGVYNEQFFGPGTRLTVL.

The V gene is TRBV5-5, the J gene TRBJ1-6; 10 bases match TRBD1. Trimming removed 4 bases from V and 9 bases from J; junction bases left unmatched: 4. Looked up from germline, CDR1 is SGHKS and CDR2 is YYEKEE (reference sequence). The CDR3 runs to 14 residues. Here the CDR3 DNA reads TGTGCCAGCAGCCAGGGACAGGGGACTTCACCCCTCCACTTT. Translating it yields CASSQGQGTSPLHF. The variable domain in full, with the rest retrieved from reference TRBV5-5 and TRBJ1-6, is DAGVTQSPTHLIKTRGQQVTLRCSPISGHKSVSWYQQVLGQGPQFIFQYYEKEERGRGNFPDRFSARQFPNYSSELNVNALLLGDSALYLCASSQGQGTSPLHFGNGTRLTVT.

The rearrangement joins TRBV10-3 to TRBJ2-1, with 9 bases lining up with TRBD2. CDR1 and CDR2 (germline): ENHRY, SYGVKD. Trimming took 2 bases from V and 9 from J; bases not matched to a gene: 11. CDR3 length equals 16 residues. CDR3 region: CAISELGAGGPVEQFF. The DNA for the CDR3 is TGTGCCATCAGTGAGCTTGGGGCGGGAGGGCCTGTTGAGCAGTTCTTC.

This chain connects TRBV27 to TRBJ1-6; D is possibly TRBD1 (6 bases). The ends were cut back, 4 bases at V and 7 bases at J, with 11 bases in the middle. The length of the CDR3 is 14 residues. Germline CDR1 reads MNHEY; CDR2 reads SMNVEV (reference sequence). The CDR3, as DNA: TGTGCCAGCAGTTCCCGACAGGACAATTCACCCCTCCACTTT. Protein: CASSSRQDNSPLHF.

The chain recombines TRBV15 with TRBJ2-1; TRBD1 matches at 7 bases. The CDR3 is 15 residues long. V shed 4 bases and J 6 bases; nucleotides not matched to a gene: 9. The V gene's germline CDR1 is LNHNV and CDR2 YYDKDF (reference sequence). The CDR3 region is CATSTNRGLLNEQFF. As DNA, the CDR3 is TGTGCCACCAGCACGAACAGGGGCCTACTCAATGAGCAGTTCTTC. Full variable domain (missing parts from reference TRBV15 and TRBJ2-1): DAMVIQNPRYQVTQFGKPVTLSCSQTLNHNVMYWYQQKSSQAPKLLFHYYDKDFNNEADTPDNFQSRRPNTSFCFLDIRSPGLGDTAMYLCATSTNRGLLNEQFFGPGTRLTVL.

The rearrangement joins TRBV6-5 to TRBJ2-2; 10 bases map to TRBD2. CDR3 length: 15 amino acids. Germline loops: CDR1 MNHEY, CDR2 SVGAGI. V lost 2 bases and J lost 6; bases outside the gene matches: 3. The CDR3 region has the DNA TGTGCCAGCAGTTACATAGCGGGAGGCTCCGGGGAGCTGTTTTTT. Translated: CASSYIAGGSGELFF.

This clone has a single count. CDR3 sequence (DNA): TGTGCCAGCAGTTTACGGACAGGGGGAGACACCGGGGAGCTGTTTTTT. It yields the protein CASSLRTGGDTGELFF. The chain joins TRBV27 to TRBJ2-2; 10 nucleotides line up with TRBD1. The CDR3 extends over 16 amino acids. V shed 2 bases, J shed 3 bases, and the junction held 3 bases outside the gene matches. The germline V gene has CDR1 MNHEY and CDR2 SMNVEV (reference sequence).